This TCR beta chain was retrieved from a study of beta chain features in type 1 diabetes. The study, taken as a whole, reports: Within each of all four CD4+ subsets, Type 1 diabetes patients had TCRB CDR3s that were moderately but significantly shorter.

This clone was seen only a few times. Its antigen remains unknown. Sequencing targeted expressed TCRB transcripts, as all isolated RNA had been reverse transcribed. TCRdb keeps only in-frame clones here, not all; method: immunoSEQ multiplex PCR. The repertoire consists of a few hundred thousand clones, with approximately 11% occurring once and the leading ten covering 1% to 1.5%. This CDR3 is 15 amino acids long. The germline V gene encodes CDR1 SGHTA and CDR2 FQGNSA. V lost 1 base, J lost 3 bases, and 10 bases lay in between. The source material was central memory CD4+ T cells from blood. This sequence was found in a man aged 18 to 30 in good health. J is TRBJ2-1 and V is TRBV7-2, with D perhaps TRBD2 (5 bases). CDR3 in DNA: TGTGCCAGCAGCTTAGAGTCCGGGGTCTACAATGAGCAGTTCTTC. Translation: CASSLESGVYNEQFF. Drawing the rest from reference TRBV7-2 and TRBJ2-1, the complete variable domain is GAGVSQSPSNKVTEKGKDVELRCDPISGHTALYWYRQSLGQGLEFLIYFQGNSAPDKSGLPSDRFSAERTGGSVSTLTIQRTQQEDSAVYLCASSLESGVYNEQFFGPGTRLTVL.